Presented here are 6 T cell receptor beta chains from one specimen sequenced in a study of T cells in Graves' hyperthyroidism and ophthalmopathy. The TCR beta CDR3 regions underwent amplification using RNA transcripts as the source. The HTBI primer set was used in a first-round RT-PCR of the TCR CDR3. TCRdb re-called the multiplex PCR reads through MiXCR, storing one row per CDR3 protein. This sample has a few hundred thousand distinct CDR3 sequences, with more than 14% found just once. The sequencing input was blood. Receptor source: a woman in her forties with Graves' hyperthyroidism that later progressed to Graves' ophthalmopathy.

In its sample, this clonotype was seen many times. The chain uses TRBV2 and TRBJ2-7, with a weak D call TRBD2 (5 bases). The CDR3 covers 13 residues. Trimming shortened V by 6 bases and J by 6 bases, and 15 bases separated the two germline ends. From germline, CDR1 is SNHLY and CDR2 FYNNEI. The CDR3 nucleotides are TGTGCCAGCAGGGCCTCGGGGTCCCCCGAGCAGTACTTC. It yields the protein CASRASGSPEQYF.

This clonotype was detected many times. This chain joins TRBV10-2 and TRBJ2-4, with TRBD2 identical over 13 bases. CDR3 size: 18 residues. V was clipped by 6 bases and J by 0 bases; unmatched bases: 8. Germline V gives CDR1 WSHSY, CDR2 SAAADI. The CDR3: CASRPLAGGLLAKNIQYF. The CDR3 bases are TGCGCCAGCAGGCCACTAGCGGGAGGGCTACTAGCCAAAAACATTCAGTACTTC.

The table lists this clonotype with a few counts. As DNA, the CDR3 is TGCGCCAGCAGCCTCCAGCAAGCTAGCGGGAGCTCCTACGAGCAGTACTTC. It codes for CASSLQQASGSSYEQYF. The V gene is TRBV4-1, the J gene TRBJ2-7; TRBD2 matches 10 bases. Trimming took 4 bases from V and 0 from J; bases not matched to a gene: 9. The CDR3 contains 17 residues. The germline V gene has CDR1 MGHRA and CDR2 YSYEKL.

For this clonotype: One junction end does not reproduce the germline sequence, and a read error may be involved. The chain is built from TRBV11-2 and TRBJ1-1, with 9 positions matching TRBD1. Germline V gives CDR1 SGHAT, CDR2 FQNNGV. This CDR3 is 14 amino acids long. CDR3 amino acids: CASSYGTGKTEASF. As DNA, the CDR3 is TGTGCCAGCAGCTACGGGACAGGGAAAACTGAAGCTTCCTTT. Full variable domain (rest looked up from reference TRBV11-2 and TRBJ1-1): EAGVAQSPRYKIIEKRQSVAFWCNPISGHATLYWYQQILGQGPKLLIQFQNNGVVDDSQLPKDRFSAERLKGVDSTLKIQPAKLEDSAVYLCASSYGTGKTEASFGQGTRLTVV.

The V gene is TRBV5-4, the J gene TRBJ2-1; a weak D match, TRBD1 (5 bases). CDR1 is SGHNT, CDR2 YYREEE, per germline (reference sequence). The CDR3 extends over 11 amino acids. Trimming removed 0 bases from V and 10 bases from J, with 5 bases in between. CDR3 sequence reads: CASSLDREQFF. The CDR3 bases are TGTGCCAGCAGCTTGGACAGGGAGCAGTTCTTC. Drawing the rest from reference TRBV5-4 and TRBJ2-1, the complete variable domain is ETGVTQSPTHLIKTRGQQVTLRCSSQSGHNTVSWYQQALGQGPQFIFQYYREEENGRGNFPPRFSGLQFPNYSSELNVNALELDDSALYLCASSLDREQFFGPGTRLTVL.

This clonotype was detected only once. V is TRBV6-1 and J is TRBJ2-4; D is unresolved. With 1 base removed from V and 10 bases from J, the gap between germline ends came to 17 bases. Germline CDR1 and CDR2: MNHNS and SASEGT. This CDR3 has 15 amino acids. The CDR3 sequence: CASSEDLFERRIQYF. CDR3 in DNA: TGTGCCAGCAGTGAAGACCTTTTTGAGAGGCGTATTCAGTACTTC.